The 16 T cell receptor beta chains in this list originate from one sample, sequenced in a study of beta chain features in type 1 diabetes. Every isolated RNA sample was fully reverse transcribed, so sequencing captured expressed TCRB transcripts. Profiling relied on immunoSEQ multiplex PCR, and the TCRdb table lists in-frame clones only, not all of them. The data show 450,000 to 550,000 clones, about 29% seen once. Sequenced: naive CD4+ T cells from blood. The origin of the receptors is a man between 18 and 29 years old in good health.

The V and J genes are TRBV11-2 and TRBJ1-2, with 9 bases aligning to TRBD1. Per the germline V gene, CDR1 is SGHAT and CDR2 is FQNNGV. V dropped 3 bases and J dropped 6; count of bases not matched to a gene: 11. CDR3 size: 16 residues. CDR3 sequence: CASSFPPGQGLDGYTF. The CDR3 nucleotides read TGTGCCAGCAGCTTCCCTCCGGGACAGGGATTGGATGGCTACACCTTC.

J is TRBJ2-6 and V is TRBV23-1; D uncertain. TRBV23-1 is placed among ORFs of uncertain function. Trimming left V 8 bases short and J 2 bases short, with 13 bases between. CDR3 length: 15 residues. The CDR3 bases are TGCGCCAGCCCAAAAGGGTACACTGGGGCCAACGTCCTGACTTTC. Encoded protein: CASPKGYTGANVLTF.

The sample holds a few counts of this clone. This chain connects TRBV5-1 to TRBJ1-2; possible D gene TRBD1, 5 bases. Germline CDR1 SGHRS, CDR2 YFSETQ. Trimming removed 4 bases from V and 3 bases from J, with 13 bases in between. There are 14 residues in the CDR3. CDR3 in amino acids: CASSAGTVDYGYTF. CDR3 coding DNA: TGCGCCAGCAGCGCCGGGACGGTCGACTATGGCTACACCTTC.

The chain couples TRBV6-1 to TRBJ2-5; 9 bases fit TRBD1. The trim removed 8 bases at V and 5 bases at J, leaving 3 bases unmatched. CDR3 length: 12 residues. Germline CDR1 and CDR2: MNHNS and SASEGT. CDR3 DNA: TGTGCCAGCGGGACAGGGAGGGAGACCCAGTACTTC. Translated, it gives CASGTGRETQYF.

The chain couples TRBV7-9 to TRBJ2-3, with a possible D match to TRBD2 (6 bases). V lost 4 bases and J 2 bases, leaving 13 bases between the germline ends. The length of the CDR3 is 15 residues. Germline CDR1 is SEHNR and CDR2 is FQNEAQ (reference sequence). The CDR3 bases are TGTGCCAGCAGCTCCCGGGACTCCCACACAGATACGCAGTATTTT. It yields the protein CASSSRDSHTDTQYF.

This clone was picked up a small number of times. The same CDR3 also results from other DNA sequences found in this sample. The CDR3 region is CAWSVKGSDTQYF. CDR3 DNA: TGTGCCTGGAGTGTAAAAGGGTCAGATACGCAGTATTTT. The chain joins TRBV30 to TRBJ2-3, with D uncertain. The CDR3 consists of 13 residues. Germline V gene lookup returns CDR1 GTSNPN and CDR2 SVGIG (reference sequence). V was pared by 0 bases and J by 4 bases, with 8 bases between.

This clone was counted between two and nine times. This chain connects TRBV30 to TRBJ2-3; 11 nucleotides align to TRBD2. V lost 0 bases, J lost 2 bases, and 10 bases stayed unmatched. This CDR3 contains 18 residues. Germline assignment: CDR1 GTSNPN and CDR2 SVGIG (reference sequence). CDR3 DNA: TGTGCCTGGAGTGTACTAGCGGGAGTGTCGGTTTTCACAGATACGCAGTATTTT. This translates into CAWSVLAGVSVFTDTQYF.

This clone has only a few counts. The gene calls are TRBV7-2 and TRBJ2-1; 11 positions agree with TRBD2. Germline V gene lookup returns CDR1 SGHTA and CDR2 FQGNSA. CDR3 length: 15 amino acids. Germline trimming cut 6 bases from V and 9 bases from J; bases unmatched to any gene: 10. The DNA of the CDR3 is TGTGCCAGCAGTTCGACTAGCGGGAATGGTGGTGAGCAGTTCTTC. Translation gives CASSSTSGNGGEQFF.

This clone was counted a few times. Other DNA variants within this sample encode the same CDR3. This chain uses TRBV28 with TRBJ2-7, with D maybe TRBD2 (5 bases). Trimming shortened V by 1 base and J by 0 bases, and 7 bases separated the two germline ends. CDR3 length: 14 amino acids. Germline assignment: CDR1 MDHEN and CDR2 SYDVKM. Written as DNA, the CDR3 is TGTGCCAGCAGTTTATCGGGAACCTCCTACGAGCAGTACTTC. Protein sequence: CASSLSGTSYEQYF.

V gene TRBV10-3 combines with J gene TRBJ2-3; D is unclear. This CDR3 is 14 amino acids long. Trimming removed 11 bases from V and 1 base from J, with 16 bases in between. Germline V gene lookup returns CDR1 ENHRY and CDR2 SYGVKD. The CDR3 DNA reads as TGTGCCTCACGATTCAGCGCCGGCACAGATACGCAGTATTTT. Translation gives CASRFSAGTDTQYF.

This clone is a singleton in its sample. This chain links TRBV9 with TRBJ2-3, with TRBD2 matching over 11 bases. Losses at the gene ends were 3 bases for V and 1 base for J; bases not matched to a gene: 16. CDR3 size: 20 residues. The germline CDR1 and CDR2 sequences are SGDLS and YYNGEE. DNA of the CDR3: TGTGCCAGCAGCGCACATCCGGGACTAGCGGAGCCAGGTGGCACAGATACGCAGTATTTT. Its translation is CASSAHPGLAEPGGTDTQYF.

This chain connects TRBV29-1 to TRBJ1-2; TRBD1 aligns across 8 bases. The CDR3 length is 12 residues. CDR1 is SQVTM, CDR2 ANQGSEA, per germline. J gave up 3 bases and V 7 bases, and 4 bases lay outside the gene matches. CDR3 sequence reads: CSAGQGDYGYTF. Written as DNA, the CDR3 is TGCAGCGCTGGACAGGGAGACTATGGCTACACCTTC.

This sequence joins TRBV9 and TRBJ2-7; D is uncertain. Trimming removed 0 bases at V and 0 bases at J, with 7 bases between. From germline, CDR1 is SGDLS and CDR2 YYNGEE. This CDR3 has 14 amino acids. CDR3 residues: CASSVGVFSYEQYF. The CDR3 DNA is TGTGCCAGCAGCGTAGGGGTTTTCTCCTACGAGCAGTACTTC.

Concerning this clone itself: This specimen includes other DNA sequences encoding the same CDR3. This chain links TRBV30 with TRBJ2-6; no clear D. The V end lost 0 bases, the J end lost 2 bases, and 2 bases lay between the germline ends. Germline lookup yields CDR1 GTSNPN and CDR2 SVGIG (reference sequence). The CDR3 has 13 amino acids. CDR3 in amino acids: CAWSVPGANVLTF. The CDR3 DNA is TGTGCCTGGAGTGTGCCTGGGGCCAACGTCCTGACTTTC.

Only a few counts were recorded for this clone. This chain's CDR3 is CSVEDSGSDYGYTF. CDR3 coding DNA: TGCAGCGTTGAAGATTCCGGGAGCGACTATGGCTACACCTTC. V is TRBV29-1 and J is TRBJ1-2; no clear D gene. This CDR3 spans 14 amino acids. Trimming stripped 0 bases from V and 3 bases from J, with 11 bases between. Per the germline V gene, CDR1 is SQVTM and CDR2 is ANQGSEA.

This chain links TRBV30 with TRBJ2-6; D is undetermined. From germline, CDR1 is GTSNPN and CDR2 SVGIG (reference sequence). Deletions cut 4 bases from V and 1 base from J, with 5 bases between. This CDR3 is built from 13 residues. The CDR3 loop reads CAWMRSGANVLTF. Here the CDR3 DNA reads TGTGCCTGGATGCGATCTGGGGCCAACGTCCTGACTTTC.